Listed here are 3 T cell receptor beta chains from one sample, sequenced in a study of T-cell memory formation after mild COVID-19. One entry per CDR3 protein, called by TCRdb with MiXCR from the 5' RACE reads. This table has 450,000 to 650,000 distinct CDR3 sequences, over 15% appearing once. The specimen sequenced was PBMCs or a T cell subset sorted from them (not recorded which). Receptor source: an adult woman who had mild COVID-19 (a few samples of this study predate the infection). Cell type and time point are not known.

This sequence joins TRBV18 and TRBJ2-5; D not resolved. From germline, CDR1 is KGHSH and CDR2 LQKENI. CDR3 length: 13 amino acids. Trimming removed 2 bases from V and 5 bases from J, with 9 bases in between. The CDR3 protein is CASSPSRKETQYF. Here the CDR3 DNA reads TGTGCCAGCTCACCATCGCGAAAGGAGACCCAGTACTTC. Full variable domain (outside the CDR3, taken from reference TRBV18 and TRBJ2-5): NAGVMQNPRHLVRRRGQEARLRCSPMKGHSHVYWYRQLPEEGLKFMVYLQKENIIDESGMPKERFSAEFPKEGPSILRIQQVVRGDSAAYFCASSPSRKETQYFGPGTRLLVL.

This clonotype was observed a few times. This chain connects TRBV7-9 to TRBJ2-5, with D perhaps being TRBD1 or TRBD2 (5 bases each). Trimming removed 3 bases at V and 5 bases at J, with 13 bases between. CDR3 length: 14 residues. Germline V gives CDR1 SEHNR, CDR2 FQNEAQ (reference sequence). Written as DNA, the CDR3 is TGTGCCAGCAGCTTTGAGGGGCATCGGGAGACCCAGTACTTC. Amino acid sequence: CASSFEGHRETQYF.

This clonotype was observed a few times. The rearrangement joins TRBV9 to TRBJ2-1; no definite D call. CDR1 and CDR2 (germline): SGDLS, YYNGEE. Trimming pared 0 bases from V and 5 bases from J, leaving 18 bases between. CDR3 size: 17 residues. In DNA form, the CDR3 reads TGTGCCAGCAGCGTAGAAAAAAGGGATACCAGGAACAATGAGCAGTTCTTC. Its protein product is CASSVEKRDTRNNEQFF.